This record looks at one TCR beta chain sequence and its context. As yet, its antigen is unknown. The sample comes from a study of early T cells in non-severe SARS-CoV-2 infection. At the level of the study: Unsorted whole blood bulk RNA was sequenced, with unpaired chains.

Study-wide points: The VDJdb matching leaned toward anti-spike CD8 responses and overlooked private and CD4 specificities.

Germline lookup yields CDR1 MNHEY and CDR2 SMNVEV (reference sequence). V shed 1 base and J shed 4 bases, with 15 bases lying between them. CDR3 length: 16 residues. As part of library construction, unique molecular identifiers were attached to individual cDNA molecules. TCRdb redid the calling of the 5' RACE reads with MiXCR, one entry per CDR3 protein. The table shows approximately 66,000 distinct CDR3 sequences, with roughly an eighth occurring only once. The origin of this receptor is an adult who was a healthcare worker with PCR-confirmed SARS-CoV-2 infection or an uninfected control (not recorded which). This chain links TRBV27 with TRBJ2-3; D call uncertain. What was sequenced was whole blood. As DNA, the CDR3 is TGTGCCAGCAGTTTATTCTCGCCCTTAGACCCAGATACGCAGTATTTT. As protein: CASSLFSPLDPDTQYF.